These 15 T cell receptor beta chains were all obtained from the same sample, sequenced in a study of T cells expressing NK-cell markers. TCRdb reprocessed the 5' RACE reads and keeps a single row for each CDR3 protein, giving no DNA. This repertoire includes about 150,000 distinct CDR3 sequences. The sample was blood T cells: a sorted CD56 or NKG2C T cell subset, CD4+ or CD8+ T cells, or bulk PBMC T cells (not recorded which). The receptors come from a woman aged 45-59 years in good health.

The gene calls are TRBV5-6 and TRBJ2-7. The CDR3 runs 12 residues. The V gene's germline CDR1 is SGHDT and CDR2 YYEEEE. This chain's CDR3 is CASSGNTYEQYF.

This chain uses TRBV6-5 with TRBJ1-5; the D gene TCRdb calls, TRBD1, cannot be checked with no DNA. This CDR3 is built from 14 residues. Germline V gene data show CDR1 as MNHEY and CDR2 as SVGAGI. Here the CDR3 reads CASSYRDGNQPQHF.

The chain recombines TRBV7-7 with TRBJ2-5. The CDR3 contains 15 residues. The germline V gene encodes CDR1 SSHAT and CDR2 FNYEAQ (reference sequence). CDR3 in amino acids: CASSLANGDQETQYF.

The chain recombines TRBV19 with TRBJ1-3; TCRdb selects TRBD1, and the lack of DNA leaves this call unchecked. CDR1 and CDR2 (germline): LNHDA, SQIVND (reference sequence). The CDR3 length is 15 residues. The CDR3 reads CASTSAGGDGNTIYF.

The chain recombines TRBV7-6 with TRBJ2-1; TCRdb indicates TRBD2, and absent DNA this call remains unverified. The length of the CDR3 is 16 residues. Germline-derived CDR1 and CDR2 are SGHVS and FNYEAQ. The CDR3 loop is CASSIRTSGSLDEQFF.

The genes are TRBV14 and TRBJ1-1; TCRdb selects TRBD1, and the lack of DNA leaves this call unchecked. Germline V gene lookup returns CDR1 SGHDN and CDR2 FVKESK. The CDR3 is made up of 13 amino acids. CDR3 amino acids: CASSRTGSPEAFF. The full variable domain, with the rest looked up from reference TRBV14 and TRBJ1-1, is EAGVTQFPSHSVIEKGQTVTLRCDPISGHDNLYWYRRVMGKEIKFLLHFVKESKQDESGMPNNRFLAERTGGTYSTLKVQPAELEDSGVYFCASSRTGSPEAFFGQGTRLTVV.

V is TRBV25-1 and J is TRBJ2-1; TCRdb returns TRBD1, unconfirmable since there is no DNA. This CDR3 is 13 amino acids long. CDR1 is MGHDK, CDR2 SYGVNS, per germline. CDR3 amino acids: CASTHRGRDEQFF.

The gene calls are TRBV2 and TRBJ2-5; with no DNA, the TCRdb D assignment of TRBD1 cannot be verified. The CDR3 is 14 amino acids. Germline V CDR1 and CDR2: SNHLY, FYNNEI. CDR3 sequence reads: CASSDWTGHETQYF.

The J gene is TRBJ2-1, the V gene TRBV20-1; the TCRdb call, TRBD2, lacks DNA for checking. The germline CDR1 and CDR2 sequences are DFQATT and SNEGSKA (reference sequence). CDR3 length equals 16 residues. This chain's CDR3 is CSARDLGLAGYHEQFF.

The chain joins TRBV12-3 or TRBV12-4 to TRBJ2-7; the D call from TCRdb, TRBD1, cannot be confirmed without DNA. The CDR3 is 17 residues long. The CDR3 region is CASSLGGGKGGSYEQYF.

The chain carries TRBV7-8 and TRBJ2-4; with no DNA, the TCRdb D assignment of TRBD2 cannot be verified. This CDR3 spans 18 amino acids. The V gene's germline CDR1 is SGHVS and CDR2 FQNEAQ. CDR3 sequence reads: CASSLASRGGGERNIQYF. The full variable domain, with the rest looked up from reference TRBV7-8 and TRBJ2-4, is GAGVSQSPRYKVAKRGQDVALRCDPISGHVSLFWYQQALGQGPEFLTYFQNEAQLDKSGLPSDRFFAERPEGSVSTLKIQRTQQEDSAVYLCASSLASRGGGERNIQYFGAGTRLSVL.

V usage is TRBV7-9 and J usage is TRBJ2-1; there is no DNA to check the TCRdb D call of TRBD1. The CDR3 extends over 16 amino acids. Germline V CDR1 and CDR2: SEHNR, FQNEAQ (reference sequence). The CDR3 loop is CASRGLKAGTYNEQFF.

The chain employs TRBV3-1 and TRBJ2-7; TCRdb indicates TRBD1, and absent DNA this call remains unverified. Germline assignment: CDR1 LGHDT and CDR2 YNNKEL (reference sequence). This CDR3 spans 16 amino acids. The CDR3 reads CASSQAGGRDSYEQYF.

V gene TRBV12-3 or TRBV12-4 combines with J gene TRBJ2-5; TCRdb's D gene call, TRBD2, goes unchecked for lack of DNA. The CDR3 runs to 16 residues. CDR3 protein: CASSLKSELATGTQYF.

The rearrangement uses TRBV28 and TRBJ2-1; without DNA, the TCRdb call of TRBD2 cannot be checked. Per germline, CDR1 MDHEN and CDR2 SYDVKM. There are 13 residues in the CDR3. CDR3 region: CASSPRTSNEQFF.